The 8 T cell receptor beta chains reported below all come from one sample, sequenced in a study of shared clonotypes between healthy human individuals. Clones were read by immunoSEQ multiplex PCR, and TCRdb kept only the in-frame ones, dropping some. The table includes millions of clones, 85% to 95% detected once. The specimen sequenced was naive CD4+ T cells sorted from blood. Subset described: CD45RA+ positively selected. These receptors all stem from a man aged 18 to 30 in good health.

This chain joins TRBV2 and TRBJ2-3; D remains unclear. Trimming left V 4 bases short and J 3 bases short, with 8 bases between. Germline assignment: CDR1 SNHLY and CDR2 FYNNEI. The CDR3 runs to 13 residues. CDR3 loop: CASSVLRTDTQYF. CDR3 DNA sequence: TGTGCCAGCAGTGTTTTACGTACAGATACGCAGTATTTT.

The CDR3 bases are TGTGCCACCCTCCGGGACTGGCTCCCGAGTGCCAAAAACATTCAGTACTTC. It translates to CATLRDWLPSAKNIQYF. The J gene is TRBJ2-4, the V gene TRBV15; tentatively, D is TRBD2 (6 bases). The germline V and J ends were trimmed by 8 bases and 1 base, with 21 bases remaining between them. Germline V gene sequence: CDR1 LNHNV, CDR2 YYDKDF (reference sequence). The CDR3 sequence is 17 residues long.

This clone showed up just once. The chain carries TRBV27 and TRBJ2-7, with D unresolved. Between the trimmed V and J ends, which lost 6 bases and 7 bases, there was a span of 19 bases. Germline V lookup: CDR1 MNHEY, CDR2 SMNVEV (reference sequence). This CDR3 has 14 residues. CDR3 region: CASSRRPQLVEQYF. The DNA of the CDR3 is TGTGCCAGCAGCCGTCGACCTCAGCTGGTTGAGCAGTACTTC.

This chain uses TRBV19 with TRBJ1-1, with 8 bases identical to TRBD1. The CDR3 extends over 13 amino acids. The germline gives CDR1 LNHDA, CDR2 SQIVND (reference sequence). The J segment lost 6 bases and the V segment lost 7 bases, leaving 7 bases of the junction unmatched. Written as DNA, the CDR3 is TGTGCCAGTAATTCGGACAGGGTCGCTGAAGCTTTCTTT. The encoded protein is CASNSDRVAEAFF.

The rearrangement uses TRBV5-1 and TRBJ2-1, with TRBD2 matching 13 bases. Germline trimming cut 4 bases from V and 4 bases from J; bases unmatched to any gene: 5. This CDR3 region has 16 residues. The germline gives CDR1 SGHRS, CDR2 YFSETQ. The CDR3 DNA follows: TGCGCCAGCAGCCTGACTAGCGGGGGGACATACAATGAGCAGTTCTTC. This codes for CASSLTSGGTYNEQFF. The variable domain in full, with the rest retrieved from reference TRBV5-1 and TRBJ2-1, is KAGVTQTPRYLIKTRGQQVTLSCSPISGHRSVSWYQQTPGQGLQFLFEYFSETQRNKGNFPGRFSGRQFSNSRSEMNVSTLELGDSALYLCASSLTSGGTYNEQFFGPGTRLTVL.

The chain uses TRBV5-1 and TRBJ2-3; 9 positions match TRBD1. This CDR3 has 13 residues. Germline CDR1 and CDR2: SGHRS and YFSETQ. J lost 5 bases, V lost 6 bases, and 4 bases had no gene match. The CDR3 DNA is TGCGCCAGCACACAGGGGGCGGGAGATACGCAGTATTTT. Translating it yields CASTQGAGDTQYF.

J is TRBJ2-1 and V is TRBV30; the D gene is possibly TRBD2 (6 bases). This CDR3 is built from 15 residues. From germline, CDR1 is GTSNPN and CDR2 SVGIG (reference sequence). The V end lost 2 bases, the J end lost 6 bases, and 17 bases lay between the germline ends. CDR3 coding DNA: TGTGCCTGGAGTCTGAATTGGGGGAGGAGCAATGAGCAGTTCTTC. Translated, it gives CAWSLNWGRSNEQFF.

V is TRBV2 and J is TRBJ1-4; 9 bases fit TRBD1. The CDR3 covers 13 residues. Germline CDR1 SNHLY, CDR2 FYNNEI. V trimming: 10 bases; J trimming: 8 bases; junction bases outside the gene matches: 8. The DNA for the CDR3 is TGTGCCACCAAGGGACAGGGCAGCGAAAAACTGTTTTTT. It is translated as CATKGQGSEKLFF.